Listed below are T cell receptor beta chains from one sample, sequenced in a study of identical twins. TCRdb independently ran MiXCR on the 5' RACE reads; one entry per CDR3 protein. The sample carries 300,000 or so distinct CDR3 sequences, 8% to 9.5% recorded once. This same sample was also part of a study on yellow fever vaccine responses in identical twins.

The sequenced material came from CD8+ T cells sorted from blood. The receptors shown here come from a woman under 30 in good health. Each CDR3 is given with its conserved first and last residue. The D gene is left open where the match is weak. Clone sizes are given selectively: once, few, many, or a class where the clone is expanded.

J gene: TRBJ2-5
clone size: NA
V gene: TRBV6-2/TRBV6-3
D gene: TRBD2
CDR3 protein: CASSYYTGLRIGTQYF
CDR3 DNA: TGTGCCAGCAGTTACTACACGGGACTACGCATCGGGACCCAGTACTTC

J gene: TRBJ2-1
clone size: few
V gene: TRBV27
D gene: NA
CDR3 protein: CASSLSGAGEQFF
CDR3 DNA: TGTGCCAGCAGTTTATCAGGGGCGGGCGAGCAGTTCTTC

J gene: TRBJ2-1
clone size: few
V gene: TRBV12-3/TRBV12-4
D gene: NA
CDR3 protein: CASSSPFLEQFF
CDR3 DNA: TGTGCCAGCAGTTCCCCATTTCTTGAGCAGTTCTTC

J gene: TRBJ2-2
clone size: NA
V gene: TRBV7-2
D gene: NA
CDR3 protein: CASSLAGGAYNTKTGELFF
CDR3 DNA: TGTGCCAGCAGCTTAGCGGGGGGGGCCTATAACACGAAGACCGGGGAGCTGTTTTTT

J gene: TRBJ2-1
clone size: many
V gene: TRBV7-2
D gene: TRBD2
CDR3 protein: CASSQTSGFSYNEQFF
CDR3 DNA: TGTGCCAGCAGCCAGACTAGCGGATTCTCCTACAATGAGCAGTTCTTC

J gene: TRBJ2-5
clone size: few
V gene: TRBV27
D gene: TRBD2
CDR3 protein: CASNPRGGGRETQYF
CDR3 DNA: TGTGCCAGCAACCCCCGTGGGGGAGGGCGAGAGACCCAGTACTTC

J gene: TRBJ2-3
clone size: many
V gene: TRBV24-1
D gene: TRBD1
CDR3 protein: CATSDFDRGRADTQYF
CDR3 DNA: TGTGCCACCAGTGATTTTGACAGGGGACGAGCAGATACGCAGTATTTT

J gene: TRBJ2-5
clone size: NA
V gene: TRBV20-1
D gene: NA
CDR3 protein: CSARPGALSGAITQETQYF
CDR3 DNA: TGCAGTGCTCGCCCAGGGGCCCTTAGCGGTGCCATAACTCAAGAGACCCAGTACTTC

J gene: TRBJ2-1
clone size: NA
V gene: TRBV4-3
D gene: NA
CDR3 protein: CASSQDYPLAPTYNEQFF
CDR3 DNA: TGCGCCAGCAGCCAAGATTATCCTCTAGCTCCTACATACAATGAGCAGTTCTTC

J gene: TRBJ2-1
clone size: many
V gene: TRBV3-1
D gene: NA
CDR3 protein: CASSPPIFHNEQFF
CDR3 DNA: TGTGCCAGCAGCCCCCCCATTTTCCACAATGAGCAGTTCTTC

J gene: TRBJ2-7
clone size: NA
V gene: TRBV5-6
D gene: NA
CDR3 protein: CASSSVYSEQYF
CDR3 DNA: TGTGCCAGCAGCTCTGTATATAGCGAGCAGTACTTC

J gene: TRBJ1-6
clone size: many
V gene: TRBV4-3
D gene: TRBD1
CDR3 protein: CASSQEAGTGGSPLHF
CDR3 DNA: TGCGCCAGCAGCCAAGAAGCCGGGACAGGGGGTTCACCCCTCCACTTT

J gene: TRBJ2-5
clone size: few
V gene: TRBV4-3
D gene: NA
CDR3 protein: CASSQERGNQETQYF
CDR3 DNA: TGCGCCAGCAGCCAAGAAAGGGGAAACCAAGAGACCCAGTACTTC

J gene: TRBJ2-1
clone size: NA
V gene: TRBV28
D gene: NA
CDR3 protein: CASSLYGDNEQFF
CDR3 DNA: TGTGCCAGCAGTTTATATGGCGACAATGAGCAGTTCTTC

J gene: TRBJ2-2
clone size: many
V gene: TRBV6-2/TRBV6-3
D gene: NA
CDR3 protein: CASRKLRSPTGELFF
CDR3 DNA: TGTGCCAGCAGAAAACTAAGATCCCCCACCGGGGAGCTGTTTTTT

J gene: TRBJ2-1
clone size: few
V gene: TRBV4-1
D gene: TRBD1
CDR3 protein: CASSQTGGSSYNEQFF
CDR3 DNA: TGCGCCAGCAGCCAAACAGGGGGGAGCTCCTACAATGAGCAGTTCTTC

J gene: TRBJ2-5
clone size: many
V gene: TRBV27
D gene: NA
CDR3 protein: CASSLRRGRGETQYF
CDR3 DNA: TGTGCCAGCAGTTTACGGCGGGGTAGGGGAGAGACCCAGTACTTC

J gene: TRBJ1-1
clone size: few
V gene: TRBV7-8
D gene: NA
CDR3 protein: CASNRPENTEAFF
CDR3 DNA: TGTGCCAGCAACCGCCCCGAGAACACTGAAGCTTTCTTT

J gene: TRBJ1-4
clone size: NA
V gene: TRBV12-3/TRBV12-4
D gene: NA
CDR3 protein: CASSYLTEKLFF
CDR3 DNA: TGTGCCAGCAGCTACTTGACAGAAAAACTGTTTTTT

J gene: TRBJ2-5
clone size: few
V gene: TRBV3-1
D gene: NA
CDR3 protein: CASSKAPDSLAETQYF
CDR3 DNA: TGTGCCAGCAGCAAGGCACCGGACTCCCTGGCCGAGACCCAGTACTTC

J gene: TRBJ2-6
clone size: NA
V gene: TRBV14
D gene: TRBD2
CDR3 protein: CASSDREGPSSGANVLTF
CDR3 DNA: TGTGCCAGCAGCGACCGGGAGGGCCCTAGCTCTGGGGCCAACGTCCTGACTTTC

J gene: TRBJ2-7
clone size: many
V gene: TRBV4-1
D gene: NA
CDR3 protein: CASSQARETYEQYF
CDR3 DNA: TGCGCCAGCAGCCAAGCCAGGGAGACCTACGAGCAGTACTTC

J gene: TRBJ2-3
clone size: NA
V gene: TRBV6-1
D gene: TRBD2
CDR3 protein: CASISRGGTDTQYF
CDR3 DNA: TGTGCCAGCATCTCCCGGGGGGGCACAGATACGCAGTATTTT

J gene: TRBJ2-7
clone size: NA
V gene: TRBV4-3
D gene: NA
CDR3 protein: CASSQDYSGWYEQYF
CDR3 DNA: TGCGCCAGCAGCCAAGATTACAGCGGGTGGTACGAGCAGTACTTC

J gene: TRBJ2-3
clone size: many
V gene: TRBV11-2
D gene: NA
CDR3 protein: CASSLGAGIRTDTQYF
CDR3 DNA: TGTGCCAGCAGCTTAGGTGCGGGGATCAGGACAGATACGCAGTATTTT

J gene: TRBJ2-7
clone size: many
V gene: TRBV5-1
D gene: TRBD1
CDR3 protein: CASSFETGSEQYF
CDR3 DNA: TGCGCCAGCAGCTTTGAGACAGGGAGTGAGCAGTACTTC

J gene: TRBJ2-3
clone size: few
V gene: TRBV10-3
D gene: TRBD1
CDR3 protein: CAGGQTIDTQYF
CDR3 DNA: TGTGCCGGGGGACAGACAATTGATACGCAGTATTTT

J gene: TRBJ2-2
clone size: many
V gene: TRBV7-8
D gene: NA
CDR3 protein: CASSRPLFDRNTGELFF
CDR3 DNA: TGTGCCAGCAGCCGGCCTCTTTTCGACAGAAACACCGGGGAGCTGTTTTTT

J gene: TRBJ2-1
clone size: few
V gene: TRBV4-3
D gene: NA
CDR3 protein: CASSPGRVGGGPYNEQFF
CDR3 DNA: TGCGCCAGCAGCCCAGGGAGGGTTGGAGGGGGACCCTACAATGAGCAGTTCTTC

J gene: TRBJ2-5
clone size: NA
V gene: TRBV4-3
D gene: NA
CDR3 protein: CASSQDLAEETQYF
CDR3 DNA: TGCGCCAGCAGCCAAGATCTGGCAGAAGAGACCCAGTACTTC

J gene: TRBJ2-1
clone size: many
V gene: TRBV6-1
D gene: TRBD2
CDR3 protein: CASSGPGLAGISYNEQFF
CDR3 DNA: TGTGCCAGCAGTGGGCCGGGACTAGCGGGGATATCCTACAATGAGCAGTTCTTC

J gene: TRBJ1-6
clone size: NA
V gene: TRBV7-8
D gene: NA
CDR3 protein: CASSLGAVGGSPLHF
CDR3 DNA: TGTGCCAGCAGCTTAGGTGCAGTCGGGGGTTCACCCCTCCACTTT

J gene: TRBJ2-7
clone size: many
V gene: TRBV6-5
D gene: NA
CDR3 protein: CASSYSNSYYEQYF
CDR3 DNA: TGTGCCAGCAGTTACTCGAACAGTTACTACGAGCAGTACTTC

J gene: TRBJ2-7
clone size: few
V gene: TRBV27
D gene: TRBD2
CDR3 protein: CASRELAGPGEQYF
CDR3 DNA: TGTGCCTCCAGAGAACTAGCGGGGCCGGGGGAGCAGTACTTC

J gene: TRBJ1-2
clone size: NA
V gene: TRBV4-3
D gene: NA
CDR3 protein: CASSQDRGNEMGYTF
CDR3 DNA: TGCGCCAGCAGCCAAGATCGAGGGAATGAGATGGGCTACACCTTC

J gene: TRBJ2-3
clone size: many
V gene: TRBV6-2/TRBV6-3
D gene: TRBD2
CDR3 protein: CASSPTAGGPDTQYF
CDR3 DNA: TGTGCCAGCAGTCCGACAGCGGGAGGGCCCGATACGCAGTATTTT

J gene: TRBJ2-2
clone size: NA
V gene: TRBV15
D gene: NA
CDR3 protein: CATSRDYWGNGELFF
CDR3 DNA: TGTGCCACCAGCAGAGATTATTGGGGTAACGGGGAGCTGTTTTTT

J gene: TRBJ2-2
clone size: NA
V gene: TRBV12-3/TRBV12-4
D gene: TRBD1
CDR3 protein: CATGPKTGGVDTGELFF
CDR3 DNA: TGTGCCACCGGACCTAAGACAGGGGGCGTCGACACCGGGGAGCTGTTTTTT

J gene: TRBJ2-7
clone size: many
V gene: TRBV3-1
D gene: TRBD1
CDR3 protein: CASSQRDRGRDEQYF
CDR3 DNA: TGTGCCAGCAGCCAACGGGACAGGGGGCGCGACGAGCAGTACTTC

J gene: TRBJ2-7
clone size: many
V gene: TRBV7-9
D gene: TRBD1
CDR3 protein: CASSPRQGSYEQYF
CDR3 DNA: TGTGCCAGCAGCCCCCGACAGGGTTCCTACGAGCAGTACTTC

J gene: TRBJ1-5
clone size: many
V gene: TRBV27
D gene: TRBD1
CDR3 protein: CATRGGASNQPQHF
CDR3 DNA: TGTGCCACCAGGGGGGGGGCGAGCAATCAGCCCCAGCATTTT

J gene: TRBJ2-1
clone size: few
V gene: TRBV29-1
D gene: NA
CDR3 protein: CSVDTGHLYNEQFF
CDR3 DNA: TGCAGCGTCGACACGGGACACCTCTACAATGAGCAGTTCTTC

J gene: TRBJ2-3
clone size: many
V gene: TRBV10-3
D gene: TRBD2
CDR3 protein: CAISESRTSGDTDTQYF
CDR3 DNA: TGTGCCATCAGTGAGTCCAGGACTAGCGGGGACACAGATACGCAGTATTTT

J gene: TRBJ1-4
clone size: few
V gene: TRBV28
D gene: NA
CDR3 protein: CASSPRPPTNEKLFF
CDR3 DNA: TGTGCCAGCAGTCCGCGGCCGCCAACTAATGAAAAACTGTTTTTT

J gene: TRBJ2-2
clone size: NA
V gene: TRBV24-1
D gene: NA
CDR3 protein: CATRYGADTGELFF
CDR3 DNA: TGTGCCACACGGTACGGGGCGGACACCGGGGAGCTGTTTTTT

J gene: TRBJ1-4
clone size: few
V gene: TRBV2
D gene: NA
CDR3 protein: CASSDDGTTNEKLFF
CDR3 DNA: TGTGCCAGCAGTGACGACGGAACAACTAATGAAAAACTGTTTTTT